This T cell receptor beta chain was obtained from a study of blood T cell repertoires in COVID-19. In the study overall: Samples representing acute and convalescent COVID-19 were sourced from the United States, Italy and Spain. PBMCs, B-cell-depleted T cells, or T cells were the source of the cDNA or gDNA that made up the material.

Germline CDR1 is SGHRS and CDR2 is YFSETQ. V was cut by 4 bases and J by 0 bases, with 8 bases left in between. This CDR3 comprises 15 residues. In the authors' workflow: Amplification with reference gene primers provided the estimates of nucleated cell counts. Sequencing was performed with immunoSEQ multiplex PCR; in TCRdb, only in-frame clones are kept and a portion is missing. V, J and clone size are those of that table, while D and trimming were read from the DNA. Among about 200,000 clones listed, about 89% were seen once. The rearrangement uses TRBV5-1 and TRBJ2-6; possibly TRBD1 for D (6 bases). The TCR sequence derives from a man aged 55 to 70 who had recovered from COVID-19. The sequenced material came from peripheral blood. This CDR3 is CASSPGHSGANVLTF. CDR3 coding DNA: TGCGCCAGCAGCCCGGGACACTCTGGGGCCAACGTCCTGACTTTC. Variable domain in full (rest from reference TRBV5-1 and TRBJ2-6): KAGVTQTPRYLIKTRGQQVTLSCSPISGHRSVSWYQQTPGQGLQFLFEYFSETQRNKGNFPGRFSGRQFSNSRSEMNVSTLELGDSALYLCASSPGHSGANVLTFGAGSRLTVL.